This T cell receptor beta chain emerged from a study of blood T cell repertoires in COVID-19. Study details: The origin of the acute and convalescent COVID-19 samples was the United States, Italy and Spain. The analysed material was cDNA or gDNA that came from T cells, B-cell-depleted T cells, or PBMCs.

Per the original methods: Nucleated cell counts were estimated from reference gene primer amplification. Assay: immunoSEQ multiplex PCR; the TCRdb copy retains only in-frame clones and omits some. Clone size and V and J calls were adopted from that table, with D and trimming inferred from the DNA. The top ten hold 4.1% of the sample, which has about 290,000 clones, around four fifths seen once. The TCR was taken from a woman in her forties or fifties with active or convalescent COVID-19. Sequencing used peripheral blood.

The CDR3 bases are TGTGCCAGCAGCATCCTGAGTCGGGGGGCTCTTGACGAAAAACTGTTTTTT. Its translation: CASSILSRGALDEKLFF. The chain couples TRBV7-9 to TRBJ1-4; TRBD1 might be the D (6 bases). CDR1 SEHNR and CDR2 FQNEAQ come from the germline V gene (reference sequence). This CDR3 region has 17 residues. Trimming removed 5 bases from V and 8 bases from J, with 24 bases in between. Together with reference TRBV7-9 and TRBJ1-4, the CDR3 gives the full variable domain: DTGVSQNPRHKITKRGQNVTFRCDPISEHNRLYWYRQTLGQGPEFLTYFQNEAQLEKSRLLSDRFSAERPKGSFSTLEIQRTEQGDSAMYLCASSILSRGALDEKLFFGSGTQLSVL.